This T cell receptor beta chain was captured by sequencing in a study of blood T cells in healthy people across ages. PCR was performed a second time for roughly 7 to 12 cycles using a sample-barcoded 5' primer and a J-beta primer mix. TCRdb redid the calling of the 5' RACE reads with MiXCR, one entry per CDR3 protein. The sample holds fewer than 1,200,000 distinct CDR3 sequences, about 25% seen once. The CDR3 is made up of 14 amino acids. Germline lookup yields CDR1 MGHDK and CDR2 SYGVNS. This clonotype appeared a few times. Separately, the same data were catalogued under a study of T cells of mothers and their children. This second study notes: Input to cDNA synthesis comprised all extracted RNA, at a ratio of about 1.4 ug per 15 ul. The second PCR used the M1S primer, and this primer added sample barcodes and 2-4 random nucleotides.

The sequenced sample was blood. The TCR originated in a girl aged 2 to 10 in good health. The chain uses TRBV25-1 and TRBJ2-5; maybe TRBD1 (5 bases). The end of the DNA fits TRBJ2-7 better, so the J call may be wrong. The CDR3 spells CASSEGSGSYEQYF. The CDR3 DNA sequence: TGTGCCAGCAGTGAAGGTTCAGGGTCCTACGAGCAGTACTTC.